This T cell receptor (beta chain) comes out of a study of monozygotic twins with inflammatory bowel disease. An amount of 3500 ng of total RNA was used for each TCR library. Following a re-call of the 5' RACE reads, TCRdb has one entry per CDR3 protein and lacks DNA. Its clone listing holds around 150,000 distinct CDR3 sequences. On this clonotype itself: Its antigen is unidentified.

General study points: Patient repertoires may carry noise from differing immunosuppressive treatments.

Per the germline V gene, CDR1 is SGHTA and CDR2 is FQGTGA. The CDR3 runs 18 residues. The V gene is TRBV7-3, the J gene TRBJ2-1; TCRdb returns TRBD2, unconfirmable since there is no DNA. Sequencing used blood. This TCR derives from a human donor with ulcerative colitis or Crohn's disease, or a healthy co-twin of an affected twin (not recorded which). The CDR3 sequence is CASSLLGTSGRERNEQFF.